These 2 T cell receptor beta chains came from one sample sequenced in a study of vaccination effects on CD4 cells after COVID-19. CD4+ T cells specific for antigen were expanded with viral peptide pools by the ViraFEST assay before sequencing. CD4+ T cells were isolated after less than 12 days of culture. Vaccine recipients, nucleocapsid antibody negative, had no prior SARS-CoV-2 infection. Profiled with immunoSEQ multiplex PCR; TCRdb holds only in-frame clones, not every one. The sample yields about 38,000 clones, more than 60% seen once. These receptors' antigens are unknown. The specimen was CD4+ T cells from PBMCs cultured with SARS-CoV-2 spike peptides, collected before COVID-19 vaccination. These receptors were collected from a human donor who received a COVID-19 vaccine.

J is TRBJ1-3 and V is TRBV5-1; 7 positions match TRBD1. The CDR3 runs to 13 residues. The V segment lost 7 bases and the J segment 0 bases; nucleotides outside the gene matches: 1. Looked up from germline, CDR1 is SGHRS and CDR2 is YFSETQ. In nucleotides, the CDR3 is TGCGCCAGCCGGGACAGCTCTGGAAACACCATATATTTT. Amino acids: CASRDSSGNTIYF.

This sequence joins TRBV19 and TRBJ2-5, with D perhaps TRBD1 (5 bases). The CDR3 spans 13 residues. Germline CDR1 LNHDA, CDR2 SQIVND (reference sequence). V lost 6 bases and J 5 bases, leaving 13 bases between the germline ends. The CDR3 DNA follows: TGTGCCAGTAGAGCAGGGCTGTGGGAGACCCAGTACTTC. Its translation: CASRAGLWETQYF.